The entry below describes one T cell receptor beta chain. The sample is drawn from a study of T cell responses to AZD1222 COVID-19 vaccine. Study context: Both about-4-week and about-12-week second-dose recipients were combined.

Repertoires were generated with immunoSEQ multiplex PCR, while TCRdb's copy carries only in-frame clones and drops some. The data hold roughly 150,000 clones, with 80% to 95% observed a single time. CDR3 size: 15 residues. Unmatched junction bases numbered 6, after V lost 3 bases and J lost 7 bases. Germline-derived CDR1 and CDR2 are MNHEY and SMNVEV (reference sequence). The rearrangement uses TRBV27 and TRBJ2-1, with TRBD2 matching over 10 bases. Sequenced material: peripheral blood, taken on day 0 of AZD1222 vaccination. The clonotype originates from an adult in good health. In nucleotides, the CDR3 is TGTGCCAGCAGTTTTTCACTAGCGGGATATAATGAGCAGTTCTTC. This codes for CASSFSLAGYNEQFF.